The 14 T cell receptor delta chains below all came from one sample that was sequenced in a study of delta chains in infants with herpesvirus infections. PBMC RNA was reverse transcribed using gamma-chain- and delta-chain-specific primers. TCRdb applied CATT to the RT-PCR reads for clone calling. The sample shows approximately 830 delta-chain clones, 15% of them seen only once. Specimen: peripheral blood, collected at time point 1 of longitudinal follow-up. These TCRs come from a human donor who was a Ugandan infant, either HIV-exposed or HIV-unexposed (not recorded which).

By share of the sample, this clone is large. This chain connects TRDV2 to TRDJ2, with 8 bases that match TRDD3. Trimming at V came to 0 bases and at J to 0 bases, leaving 8 bases not matched to a gene. Germline V gives CDR1 GEAIGNYY, CDR2 EKD. The CDR3 spans 18 residues. This CDR3 reads CACDTVLGATSLTAQLFF. In DNA form, the CDR3 reads TGTGCCTGTGACACCGTACTGGGGGCCACTTCTTTGACAGCACAACTCTTCTTT.

About this clone: This may come from a read error, since a much larger clone is one base off. The chain combines TRDV2 with TRDJ2; 7 bases map to TRDD3. TCRdb records no J gene; here it was assigned by comparing the DNA to germline. The V gene end was trimmed by 3 bases and the J gene end by 3 bases; junction bases not matched to a gene: 6. CDR1 is GEAIGNYY, CDR2 EKD, per germline. The length of the CDR3 is 15 residues. In DNA, the CDR3 is TGTGCCTGTGACGTACTGGGGAATATGACAGCACAACTCTTCTTT. It yields the protein CACDVLGNMTAQLFF.

In its sample, this clone ranks as large (0.1 to 1%). This same CDR3 is encoded by further DNA sequences in the sample. The chain couples TRDV2 to TRDJ3; TRDD3 agrees at 8 bases. Looked up from germline, CDR1 is GEAIGNYY and CDR2 is EKD. This CDR3 comprises 18 residues. The V segment lost 0 bases and the J segment 1 base; nucleotides outside the gene matches: 4. The CDR3 region is CACDTWGMNSWDTRQMFF. The CDR3 nucleotides read TGTGCCTGTGACACCTGGGGGATGAATTCCTGGGACACCCGACAGATGTTTTTC.

In its sample, this clone ranks as large (0.1 to 1%). V and J are TRDV2 and TRDJ2; possible D gene TRDD3, 6 bases. The CDR3 runs 15 residues. Germline V lookup: CDR1 GEAIGNYY, CDR2 EKD. Trimming shortened V by 3 bases and J by 0 bases, and 10 bases separated the two germline ends. The CDR3 DNA is TGTGCCTGTGACGTACTGGGAGCTTTGACAGCACAACTCTTCTTT. Translation gives CACDVLGALTAQLFF.

On this clone itself: A single base is all that separates this from a far larger clone, so a read error is likely. The chain uses TRDV1 and TRDJ1, with D maybe TRDD3 (5 bases). Germline V gives CDR1 TSWWSYY, CDR2 QGS. The CDR3 totals 20 residues. Trimming cost V 2 bases and J 0 bases, with 25 bases left between them. The CDR3 loop is CALGEIPRVGLGIHTDKLIF. CDR3 sequence (DNA): TGTGCTCTTGGGGAAATCCCACGAGTCGGGCTGGGCATTCACACCGATAAACTCATCTTT.

This clone has more than one count but fewer than ten. A much bigger clone sits one base away, suggesting this may be a read error. Other DNA variants within this sample encode the same CDR3. The chain combines TRDV1 with TRDJ1, with 7 bases that match TRDD3. Looked up from germline, CDR1 is TSWWSYY and CDR2 is QGS. This CDR3 is 18 amino acids long. CDR3 DNA: TGTGCTCTTGGGAAGTATCCCCTACGTCCGGGATACACTGATAAACTCATCTTT. This gives the protein CALGKYPLRPGYTDKLIF.

This clone was detected a few times. A far larger clone is only one base removed, so a read error is likely. This chain links TRDV1 with TRDJ1, with 13 positions matching TRDD3. CDR1 is TSWWSYY, CDR2 QGS, per germline. The CDR3 runs 19 residues. The J segment lost 9 bases and the V segment lost 1 base, leaving 17 bases of the junction unmatched. The CDR3 DNA follows: TGTGCTCTTGGGGAACCCTTCCTTCGACTGGGGGATACGGGAGCACAACTCATCTTT. Protein sequence: CALGEPFLRLGDTGAQLIF.

In regard to this clone: This clone may be a read error of a much larger clone one base away. The chain uses TRDV2 and TRDJ1, with 7 bases lining up with TRDD3. The CDR3 is 13 residues long. The trim removed 4 bases at V and 4 bases at J, leaving 5 bases unmatched. Germline CDR1 is GEAIGNYY and CDR2 is EKD. CDR3 bases: TGTGCCTGTGATGTACTGGGGAACGATAAACTCATCTTT. It codes for CACDVLGNDKLIF.

Worth noting for this clone: A much larger clone is a single base away; this may be a read error. V and J are TRDV3 and TRDJ1; TRDD3 aligns across 8 bases. The CDR3 spans 23 residues. Germline trimming cut 4 bases from V and 0 bases from J; bases unmatched to any gene: 34. Germline loops: CDR1 TVYSNPD, CDR2 GDNSRS (reference sequence). CDR3 loop: CAYRPIPAVIITGGPEYTDKLIF. The CDR3 DNA follows: TGTGCCTACCGTCCTATTCCCGCAGTTATAATCACTGGGGGCCCTGAGTACACCGATAAACTCATCTTT.

Concerning this clone itself: A read error is possible here, since a much larger clone lies one base away. The chain is built from TRDV2 and TRDJ3, with D maybe TRDD3 (6 bases). The J gene comes from matching the DNA to germline here; TCRdb lacks it. The CDR3 is made up of 16 amino acids. Germline CDR1 is GEAIGNYY and CDR2 is EKD. Between the trimmed V and J ends, which lost 3 bases and 2 bases, there was a span of 10 bases. The CDR3 reads CACDAWDTWDTRQMFF. CDR3 bases: TGTGCCTGTGACGCCTGGGATACCTGGGACACCCGACAGATGTTTTTC.

By frequency in the sample, this clone is large (0.1 to 1%). This sample includes further DNA sequences coding for the same CDR3. The chain joins TRDV1 to TRDJ1; D possibly uses TRDD2 or TRDD3 (5 bases each). Germline lookup yields CDR1 TSWWSYY and CDR2 QGS. CDR3 length: 18 amino acids. The germline V and J ends were trimmed by 5 bases and 0 bases, with 22 bases remaining between them. CDR3 sequence: CALGKYPLRPGYTDKLIF. As DNA, the CDR3 is TGTGCTCTTGGGAAGTATCCCCTACGTCCGGGATACACCGATAAACTCATCTTT.

Relative to its sample, this clone is large (0.1 to 1%). The same CDR3 is also encoded by other DNA sequences in this sample. The chain has TRDV1 and TRDJ1, with 10 nucleotides matching TRDD3. CDR1 is TSWWSYY and CDR2 is QGS in the germline V gene. V lost 0 bases and J lost 0; bases outside the gene matches: 10. The CDR3 spans 19 residues. CDR3 nucleotides: TGTGCTCTTGGGGAACTATCAACCCTTACTGGGGGATACACCGATAAACTCATCTTT. Its protein is CALGELSTLTGGYTDKLIF.

The table lists this clone with a count of one. This could be a read error, since a much larger clone is one nucleotide away. This chain joins TRDV2 and TRDJ2; 11 positions match TRDD3. The J gene, not given by TCRdb, was assigned here from a germline match of the nucleotide sequence. The length of the CDR3 is 18 residues. J gave up 1 base and V 7 bases, and 13 bases lay outside the gene matches. Per the germline V gene, CDR1 is GEAIGNYY and CDR2 is EKD. CDR3 region: CACDPLGDTTVLTAQLFF. The CDR3 region has the DNA TGTGCCTGCGACCCCCTGGGGGATACTACCGTTTTGACAGCACAACTCTTCTTT.

As concerns this clone: This may stem from a read error, because a much larger clone lies one nucleotide away. The chain couples TRDV1 to TRDJ1, with a tentative D call TRDD3 (6 bases). V shed 5 bases and J shed 3 bases, with 37 bases lying between them. Germline V gives CDR1 TSWWSYY, CDR2 QGS. This CDR3 spans 22 amino acids. CDR3 coding DNA: TGTGCTCTTGGGAAAGATCAGAATTCCCCCCCTTTTGGGGGCCACAGGTCCGATAAACTCATCTTT. Translated: CALGKDQNSPPFGGHRSDKLIF.